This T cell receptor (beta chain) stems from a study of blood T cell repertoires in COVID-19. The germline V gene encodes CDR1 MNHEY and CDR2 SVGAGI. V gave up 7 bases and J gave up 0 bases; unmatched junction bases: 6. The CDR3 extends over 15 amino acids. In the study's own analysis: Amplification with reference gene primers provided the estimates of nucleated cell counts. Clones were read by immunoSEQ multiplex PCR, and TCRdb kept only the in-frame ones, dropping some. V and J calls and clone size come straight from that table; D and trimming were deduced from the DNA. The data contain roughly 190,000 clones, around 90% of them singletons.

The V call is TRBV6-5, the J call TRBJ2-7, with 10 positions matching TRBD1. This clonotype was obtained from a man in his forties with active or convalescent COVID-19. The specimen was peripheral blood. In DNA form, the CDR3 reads TGTGCCAGCACTTCGGGACAGGGGATCTCCTACGAGCAGTACTTC. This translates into CASTSGQGISYEQYF.